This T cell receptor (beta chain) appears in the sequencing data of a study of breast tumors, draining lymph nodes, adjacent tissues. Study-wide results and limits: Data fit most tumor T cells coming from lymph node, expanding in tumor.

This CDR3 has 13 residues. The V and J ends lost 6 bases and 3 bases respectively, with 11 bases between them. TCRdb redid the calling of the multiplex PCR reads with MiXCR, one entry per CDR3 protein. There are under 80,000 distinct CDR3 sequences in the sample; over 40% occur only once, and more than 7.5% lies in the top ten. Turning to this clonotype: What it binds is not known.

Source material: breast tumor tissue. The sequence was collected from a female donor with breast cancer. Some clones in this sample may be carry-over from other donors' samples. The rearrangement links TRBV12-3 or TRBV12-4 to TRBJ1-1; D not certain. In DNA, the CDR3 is TGTGCCAGCAGCATGACTGGCTACACTGAAGCTTTCTTT. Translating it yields CASSMTGYTEAFF.